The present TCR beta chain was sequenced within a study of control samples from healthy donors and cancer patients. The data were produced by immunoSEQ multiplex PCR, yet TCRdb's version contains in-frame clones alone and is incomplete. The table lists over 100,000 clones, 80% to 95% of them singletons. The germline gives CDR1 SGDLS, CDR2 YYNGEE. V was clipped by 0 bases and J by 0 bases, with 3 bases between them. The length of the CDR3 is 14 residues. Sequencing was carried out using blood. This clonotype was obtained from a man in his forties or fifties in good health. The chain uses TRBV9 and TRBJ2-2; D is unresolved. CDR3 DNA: TGTGCCAGCAGCGTAGCCCCGAACACCGGGGAGCTGTTTTTT. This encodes CASSVAPNTGELFF.